Given below is one T cell receptor beta chain in context. This clone has only a few counts. Its antigen is unknown. There are no base qualities to consult, and no much larger clone falls within one base. This specimen belongs to a study of a mutant IDH1 vaccine in newly diagnosed glioma (dated by TCRdb to 2020 to 2023). With respect to the entire study: Vaccination was initiated 4-6 weeks after radiotherapy alone, or concurrently with temozolomide cycles in the chemotherapy-containing groups. Of the 30 or so patients who were treated, about 62% were male and about 40% were female, and the mean age was around 43 years. Prior to enrollment, standard therapy consisting of radiotherapy alone, temozolomide alone, or radiochemotherapy with temozolomide had been administered to patients, with the combination being received by most patients. The week-35 safety follow-up was designated visit V12, and the week-47 end of study was designated visit V13. Peripheral blood was drawn at six visits: V03 (baseline), V05, V07, V10, V12 and V13. Longitudinal TCRB deep sequencing was performed for some 25 treated patients wherever samples were available for exploratory analyses.

Sequences SQVTM (CDR1) and ANQGSEA (CDR2) are obtained from the germline V gene. At the junction V is shortened by 1 base and J by 8 bases, with 17 bases in between. The CDR3 runs 14 residues from the cysteine to the phenylalanine. The retained sequence is limited to the CDR3, 42 bases, with the frame set at the first base. Results the study describes overall, beyond this receptor: Pseudoprogression appeared unrelated to alterations in the top peripheral T cell clonotypes detected by TCRB sequencing. The authors stated that sample limitations prevented analyses of patient blood samples from being reproduced. Availability determined which PBMC samples were chosen for TCRB deep sequencing. Immune responses induced by the vaccine were seen in roughly 95% of patients across multiple MHC alleles.

The sample's time point label, in plain terms: week 35, safety follow-up. Each vaccine dose was 300 ug of a 20-mer mutant IDH1 peptide in Montanide, given subcutaneously with topical imiquimod. Eight vaccinations were administered to patients in weeks 1, 3, 5, 7, 11, 15, 19 and 23, corresponding to visits V03 through V10. Donors had newly diagnosed WHO grade 3 or 4 IDH1-mutant astrocytomas with loss of nuclear ATRX. The samples were drawn from NOA16, a multicentre, single-arm, open-label phase I trial in Germany that tested a mutant IDH1 peptide vaccine in humans for the first time. The DNeasy Blood and Tissue Kit was used to extract genomic DNA from EDTA blood for TCRB sequencing. The library was obtained by the immunoSEQ multiplex PCR assay. Following the manufacturer's protocol, the hsTCRB Kit was used to amplify rearranged TCR beta chain sequences. An Illumina MiSeq was used to sequence the TCRB libraries. From the authors' description of their analysis: The proprietary platform of the kit vendor was used for demultiplexing, trimming and gene mapping. The table was pulled from immuneACCESS by TCRdb, which kept in-frame rearrangements only. Such tables lose some clones; where checked, under half of the loss comes from unresolved V genes, and the rest has no known cause. Clone size and V and J calls were adopted from that table, with D and trimming inferred from the DNA. The sample includes about 54,000 clones, with 80% to 90% observed a single time. Under 5% of the sample goes to the ten largest clones.

The TCR was taken from a woman between 18 and 29 years old with glioma. The sample was PBMCs, taken from a glioma patient whose treatment included an IDH1 peptide vaccine. The rearranged chain carries TRBV29-1 and TRBJ1-2; the D gene is not confidently resolved. The DNA sequence reads TGCAGCGTTGAAGGCGGTAACGCGGGGAGAGGCTACACCTTC. This is translated as CSVEGGNAGRGYTF.